This T cell receptor (beta chain) was sequenced in a study of control samples from healthy donors and cancer patients. There are a few counts of this clone. There are 12 residues in the CDR3. V lost 8 bases to trimming and J lost 2 bases, with 7 bases between them. Germline V gives CDR1 LNHDA, CDR2 SQIVND (reference sequence). The method was immunoSEQ multiplex PCR; TCRdb's version includes in-frame clones alone and lacks a portion of them. The data show about 100,000 clones, with roughly 90% seen just once and 15% to 20% held by the top ten. The material sequenced was blood. The receptor was isolated from a woman in her fifties or sixties in good health. The genes are TRBV19 and TRBJ1-3; D call uncertain. The DNA for the CDR3 is TGTGCCAGTGGCTGGACTGGAAACACCATATATTTT. It codes for CASGWTGNTIYF.